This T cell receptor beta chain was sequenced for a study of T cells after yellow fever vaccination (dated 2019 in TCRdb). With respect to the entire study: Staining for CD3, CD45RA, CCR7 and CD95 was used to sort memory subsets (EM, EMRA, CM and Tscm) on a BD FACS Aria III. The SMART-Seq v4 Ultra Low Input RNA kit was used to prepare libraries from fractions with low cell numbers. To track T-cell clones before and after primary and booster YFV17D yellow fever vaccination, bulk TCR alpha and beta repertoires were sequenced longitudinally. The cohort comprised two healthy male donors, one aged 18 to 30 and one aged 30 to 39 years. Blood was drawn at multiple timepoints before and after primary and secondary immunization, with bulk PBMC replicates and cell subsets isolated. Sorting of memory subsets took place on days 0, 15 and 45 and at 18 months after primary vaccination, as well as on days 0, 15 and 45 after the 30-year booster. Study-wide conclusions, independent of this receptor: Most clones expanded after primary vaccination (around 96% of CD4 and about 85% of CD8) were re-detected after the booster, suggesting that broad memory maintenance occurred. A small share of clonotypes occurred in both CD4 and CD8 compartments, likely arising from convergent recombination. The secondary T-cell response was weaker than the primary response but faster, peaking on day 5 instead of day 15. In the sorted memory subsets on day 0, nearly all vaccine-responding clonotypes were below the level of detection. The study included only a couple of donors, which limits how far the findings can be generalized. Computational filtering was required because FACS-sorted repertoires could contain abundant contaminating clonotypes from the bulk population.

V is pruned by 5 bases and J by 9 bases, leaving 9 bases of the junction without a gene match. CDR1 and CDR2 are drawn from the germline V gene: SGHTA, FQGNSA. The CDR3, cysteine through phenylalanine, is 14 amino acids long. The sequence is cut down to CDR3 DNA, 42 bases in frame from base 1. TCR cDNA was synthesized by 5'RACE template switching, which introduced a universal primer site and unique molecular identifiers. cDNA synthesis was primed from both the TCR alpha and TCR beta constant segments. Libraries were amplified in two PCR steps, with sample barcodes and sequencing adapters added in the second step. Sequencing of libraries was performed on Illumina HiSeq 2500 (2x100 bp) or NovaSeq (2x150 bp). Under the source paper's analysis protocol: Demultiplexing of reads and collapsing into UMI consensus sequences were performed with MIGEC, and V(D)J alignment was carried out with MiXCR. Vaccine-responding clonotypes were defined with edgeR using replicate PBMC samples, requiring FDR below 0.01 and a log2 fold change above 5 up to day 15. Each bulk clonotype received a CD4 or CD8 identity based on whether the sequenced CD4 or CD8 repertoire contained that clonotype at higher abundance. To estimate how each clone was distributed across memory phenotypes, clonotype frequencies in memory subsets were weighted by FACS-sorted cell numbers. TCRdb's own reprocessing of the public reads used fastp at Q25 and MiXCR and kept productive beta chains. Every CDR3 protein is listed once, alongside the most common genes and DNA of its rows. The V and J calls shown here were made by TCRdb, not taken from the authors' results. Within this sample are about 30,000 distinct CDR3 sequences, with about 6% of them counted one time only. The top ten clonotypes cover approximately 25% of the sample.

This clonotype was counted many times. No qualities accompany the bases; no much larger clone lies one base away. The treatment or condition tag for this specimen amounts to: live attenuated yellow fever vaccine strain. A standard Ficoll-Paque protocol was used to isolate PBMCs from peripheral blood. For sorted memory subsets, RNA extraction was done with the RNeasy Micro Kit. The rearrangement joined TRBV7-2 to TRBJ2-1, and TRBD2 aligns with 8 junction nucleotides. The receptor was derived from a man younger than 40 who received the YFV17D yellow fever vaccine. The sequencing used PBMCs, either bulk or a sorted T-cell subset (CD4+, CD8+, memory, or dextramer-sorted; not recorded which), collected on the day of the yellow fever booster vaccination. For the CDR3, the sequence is CASSPSTSAAEQFF. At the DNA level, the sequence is TGTGCCAGCAGCCCCTCGACTAGCGCGGCTGAGCAGTTCTTC.